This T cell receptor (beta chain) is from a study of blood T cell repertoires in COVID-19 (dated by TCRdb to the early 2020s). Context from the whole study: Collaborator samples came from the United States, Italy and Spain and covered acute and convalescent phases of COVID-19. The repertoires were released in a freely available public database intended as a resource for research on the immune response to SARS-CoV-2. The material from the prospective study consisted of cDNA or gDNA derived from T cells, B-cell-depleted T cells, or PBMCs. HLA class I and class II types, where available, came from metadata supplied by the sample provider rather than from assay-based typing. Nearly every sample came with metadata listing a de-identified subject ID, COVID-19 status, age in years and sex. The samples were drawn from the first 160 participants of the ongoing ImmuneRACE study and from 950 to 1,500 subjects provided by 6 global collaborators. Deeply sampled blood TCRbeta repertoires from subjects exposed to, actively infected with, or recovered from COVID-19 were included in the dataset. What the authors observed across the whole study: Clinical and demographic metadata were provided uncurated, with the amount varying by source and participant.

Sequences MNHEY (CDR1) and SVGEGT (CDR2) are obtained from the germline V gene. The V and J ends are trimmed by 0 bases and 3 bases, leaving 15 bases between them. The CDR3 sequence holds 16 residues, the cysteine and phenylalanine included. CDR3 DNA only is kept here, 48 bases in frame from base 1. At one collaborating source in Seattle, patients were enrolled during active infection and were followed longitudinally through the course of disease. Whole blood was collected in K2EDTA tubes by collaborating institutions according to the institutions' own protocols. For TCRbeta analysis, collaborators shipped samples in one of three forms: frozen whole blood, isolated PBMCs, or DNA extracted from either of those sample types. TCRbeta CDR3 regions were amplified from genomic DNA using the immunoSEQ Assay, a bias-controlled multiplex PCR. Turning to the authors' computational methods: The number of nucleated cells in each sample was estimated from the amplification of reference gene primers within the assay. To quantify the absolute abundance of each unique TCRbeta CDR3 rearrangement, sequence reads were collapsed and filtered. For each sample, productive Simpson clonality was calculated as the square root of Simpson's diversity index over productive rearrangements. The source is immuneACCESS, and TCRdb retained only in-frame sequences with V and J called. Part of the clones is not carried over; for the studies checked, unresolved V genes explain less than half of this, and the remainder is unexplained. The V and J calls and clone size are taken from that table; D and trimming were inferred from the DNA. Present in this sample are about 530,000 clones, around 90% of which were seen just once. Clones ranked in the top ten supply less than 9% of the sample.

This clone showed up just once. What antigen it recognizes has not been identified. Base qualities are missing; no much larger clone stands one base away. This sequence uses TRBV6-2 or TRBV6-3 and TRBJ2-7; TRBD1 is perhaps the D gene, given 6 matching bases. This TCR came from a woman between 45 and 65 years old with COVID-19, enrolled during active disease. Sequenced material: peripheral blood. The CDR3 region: CASSYSQGTGIYEQYF. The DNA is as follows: TGTGCCAGCAGTTACTCGCAAGGCACAGGGATCTACGAGCAGTACTTC.